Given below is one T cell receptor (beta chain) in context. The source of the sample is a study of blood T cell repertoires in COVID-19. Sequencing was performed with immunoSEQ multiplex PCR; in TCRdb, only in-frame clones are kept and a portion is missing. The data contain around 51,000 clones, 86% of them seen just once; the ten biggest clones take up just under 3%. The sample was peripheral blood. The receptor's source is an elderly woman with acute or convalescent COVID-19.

This CDR3 is CASSSGTTGELFF. CDR3 nucleotide sequence: TGTGCCAGCAGCTCAGGAACCACCGGGGAGCTGTTTTTT. The chain has TRBV12-3 or TRBV12-4 and TRBJ2-2, with no clear D. Trimming stripped 6 bases from V and 4 bases from J, with 9 bases between. This CDR3 spans 13 amino acids.